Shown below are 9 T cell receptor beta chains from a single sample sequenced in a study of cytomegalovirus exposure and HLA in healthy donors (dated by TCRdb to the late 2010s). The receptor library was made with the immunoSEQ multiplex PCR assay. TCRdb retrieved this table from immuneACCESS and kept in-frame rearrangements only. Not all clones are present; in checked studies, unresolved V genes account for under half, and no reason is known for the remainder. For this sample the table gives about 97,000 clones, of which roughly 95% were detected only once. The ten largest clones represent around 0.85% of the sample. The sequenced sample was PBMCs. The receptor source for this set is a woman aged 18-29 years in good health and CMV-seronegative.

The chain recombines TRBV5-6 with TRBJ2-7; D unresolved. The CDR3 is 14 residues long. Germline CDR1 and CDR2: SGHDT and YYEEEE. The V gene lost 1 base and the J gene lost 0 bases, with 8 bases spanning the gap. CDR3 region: CASSLLHNSYEQYF. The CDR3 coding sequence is TGTGCCAGCAGCTTGTTACACAACTCCTACGAGCAGTACTTC.

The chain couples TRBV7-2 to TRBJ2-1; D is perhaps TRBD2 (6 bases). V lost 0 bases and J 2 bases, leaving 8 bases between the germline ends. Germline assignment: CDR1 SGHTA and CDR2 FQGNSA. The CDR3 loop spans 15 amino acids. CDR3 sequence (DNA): TGTGCCAGCAGCTTAGCGGGGGGTCCCTACAATGAGCAGTTCTTC. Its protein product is CASSLAGGPYNEQFF.

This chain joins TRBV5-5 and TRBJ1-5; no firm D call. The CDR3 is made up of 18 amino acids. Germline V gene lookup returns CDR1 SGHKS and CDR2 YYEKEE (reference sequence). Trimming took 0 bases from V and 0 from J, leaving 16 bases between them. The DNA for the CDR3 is TGTGCCAGCAGCTTGGTTTATTTGTCGGGGTATAGCAATCAGCCCCAGCATTTT. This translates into CASSLVYLSGYSNQPQHF.

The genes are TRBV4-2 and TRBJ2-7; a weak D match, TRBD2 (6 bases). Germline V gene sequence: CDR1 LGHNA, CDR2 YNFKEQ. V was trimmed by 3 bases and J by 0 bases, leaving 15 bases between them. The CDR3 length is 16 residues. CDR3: CASSHPGTDVSYEQYF. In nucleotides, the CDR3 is TGTGCCAGCAGCCATCCCGGGACTGACGTCTCCTACGAGCAGTACTTC.

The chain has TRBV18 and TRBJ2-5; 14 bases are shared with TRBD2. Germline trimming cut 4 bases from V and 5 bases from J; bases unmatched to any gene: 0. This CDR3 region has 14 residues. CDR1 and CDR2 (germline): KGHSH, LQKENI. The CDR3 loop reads CASSRTSGGETQYF. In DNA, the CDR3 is TGTGCCAGCTCACGGACTAGCGGGGGGGAGACCCAGTACTTC.

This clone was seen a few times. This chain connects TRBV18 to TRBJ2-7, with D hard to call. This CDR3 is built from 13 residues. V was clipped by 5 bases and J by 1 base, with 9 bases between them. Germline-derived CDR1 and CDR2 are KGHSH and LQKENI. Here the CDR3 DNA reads TGTGCCAGCTCAAAATCGAGGTCCTACGAGCAGTACTTC. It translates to CASSKSRSYEQYF. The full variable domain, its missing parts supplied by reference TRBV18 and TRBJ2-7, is NAGVMQNPRHLVRRRGQEARLRCSPMKGHSHVYWYRQLPEEGLKFMVYLQKENIIDESGMPKERFSAEFPKEGPSILRIQQVVRGDSAAYFCASSKSRSYEQYFGPGTRLTVT.

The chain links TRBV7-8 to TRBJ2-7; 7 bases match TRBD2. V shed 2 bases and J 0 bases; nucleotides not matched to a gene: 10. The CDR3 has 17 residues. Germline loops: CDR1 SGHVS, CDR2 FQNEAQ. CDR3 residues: CASSLRSRGTVSYEQYF. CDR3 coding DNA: TGTGCCAGCAGCTTAAGGTCGCGGGGGACGGTCTCCTACGAGCAGTACTTC.

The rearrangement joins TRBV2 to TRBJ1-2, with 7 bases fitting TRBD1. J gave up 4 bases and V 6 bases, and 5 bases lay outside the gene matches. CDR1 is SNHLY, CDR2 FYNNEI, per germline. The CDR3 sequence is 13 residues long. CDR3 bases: TGTGCCAGCAGGAGACAGGGAGGCTATGGCTACACCTTC. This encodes CASRRQGGYGYTF.

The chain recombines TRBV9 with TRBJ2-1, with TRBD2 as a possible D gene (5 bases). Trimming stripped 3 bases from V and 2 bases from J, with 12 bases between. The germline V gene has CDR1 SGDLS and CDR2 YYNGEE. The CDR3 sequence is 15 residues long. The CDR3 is CASSAGESAYNEQFF. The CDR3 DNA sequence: TGTGCCAGCAGCGCCGGGGAGTCCGCCTACAATGAGCAGTTCTTC.